These T cell receptor beta chains were read from a single sample in a study of T cell changes during pregnancy in multiple sclerosis. TCRdb keeps only in-frame clones here, not all; method: immunoSEQ multiplex PCR. This table has approximately 90,000 clones, about nine tenths appearing once. The material was peripheral blood, obtained after pregnancy. The receptors originated from a female donor in good health, enrolled as a control in a pregnancy study. Both conserved end residues are part of each CDR3. Each record gives: V gene, J gene, clone size, D gene, CDR3 protein, CDR3 DNA. A D gene is named only where the DNA matches it firmly. Clone size is not always given. Where it is, it says once, few, many or a class for expanded clones.

V gene: TRBV18
J gene: TRBJ2-5
clone size: NA
D gene: NA
CDR3 protein: CASSPRGQETQYF
CDR3 DNA: TGTGCCAGCTCACCACGAGGCCAAGAGACCCAGTACTTC

V gene: TRBV29-1
J gene: TRBJ2-3
clone size: NA
D gene: TRBD1
CDR3 protein: CSVDGTGSDTQYF
CDR3 DNA: TGCAGCGTTGATGGGACAGGGTCAGATACGCAGTATTTT

V gene: TRBV4-1
J gene: TRBJ2-7
clone size: NA
D gene: TRBD1
CDR3 protein: CASSQDLARQGFSYEQYF
CDR3 DNA: TGCGCCAGCAGCCAAGATTTAGCCCGACAGGGGTTTTCCTACGAGCAGTACTTC

V gene: TRBV9
J gene: TRBJ2-1
clone size: NA
D gene: TRBD2
CDR3 protein: CASSPERGGYNEQFF
CDR3 DNA: TGTGCCAGCAGCCCCGAGCGGGGGGGCTACAATGAGCAGTTCTTC

V gene: TRBV6-5
J gene: TRBJ1-4
clone size: NA
D gene: TRBD1
CDR3 protein: CASRLQGVGEKLFF
CDR3 DNA: TGTGCCAGCAGGCTACAGGGGGTCGGTGAAAAACTGTTTTTT

V gene: TRBV18
J gene: TRBJ1-1
clone size: NA
D gene: NA
CDR3 protein: CASSPASFNTEAFF
CDR3 DNA: TGTGCCAGCTCACCGGCAAGTTTCAACACTGAAGCTTTCTTT

V gene: TRBV7-9
J gene: TRBJ1-1
clone size: NA
D gene: TRBD1
CDR3 protein: CASSLEQGVKAFF
CDR3 DNA: TGTGCCAGCAGCTTAGAGCAGGGGGTGAAAGCTTTCTTT

V gene: TRBV7-9
J gene: TRBJ1-4
clone size: NA
D gene: TRBD1
CDR3 protein: CASSSGQGVEKLFF
CDR3 DNA: TGTGCCAGCAGCTCAGGACAGGGGGTTGAAAAACTGTTTTTT

V gene: TRBV4-3
J gene: TRBJ1-2
clone size: NA
D gene: NA
CDR3 protein: CASSQGILRESSNYGYTF
CDR3 DNA: TGCGCCAGCAGCCAAGGTATACTCAGGGAATCGTCTAACTATGGCTACACCTTC

V gene: TRBV7-8
J gene: TRBJ1-5
clone size: NA
D gene: NA
CDR3 protein: CASSLVIGELSNQPQHF
CDR3 DNA: TGTGCCAGCAGCTTAGTGATAGGGGAATTGAGCAATCAGCCCCAGCATTTT

V gene: TRBV4-3
J gene: TRBJ1-2
clone size: NA
D gene: NA
CDR3 protein: CASKYSSGINYGYTF
CDR3 DNA: TGCGCCAGCAAGTATTCGAGCGGAATTAACTATGGCTACACCTTC

V gene: TRBV5-1
J gene: TRBJ2-3
clone size: NA
D gene: NA
CDR3 protein: CASSPGLLTDTQYF
CDR3 DNA: TGCGCCAGCAGCCCGGGACTTTTGACAGATACGCAGTATTTT

V gene: TRBV27
J gene: TRBJ2-7
clone size: NA
D gene: TRBD1
CDR3 protein: CASRGPGQGAGSGSSYEQYF
CDR3 DNA: TGTGCCAGCCGCGGCCCAGGACAGGGGGCTGGGAGTGGGAGCTCCTACGAGCAGTACTTC

V gene: TRBV11-2
J gene: TRBJ1-2
clone size: NA
D gene: TRBD1
CDR3 protein: CASSLGDRVYGYTF
CDR3 DNA: TGTGCCAGCAGCTTAGGGGACAGGGTGTATGGCTACACCTTC

V gene: TRBV4-3
J gene: TRBJ1-5
clone size: NA
D gene: NA
CDR3 protein: CASSQDHGSNQPRHF
CDR3 DNA: TGCGCCAGCAGCCAAGATCACGGGTCGAATCAGCCCCGGCATTTT

V gene: TRBV10-3
J gene: TRBJ1-4
clone size: NA
D gene: NA
CDR3 protein: CAISESGGEKLFF
CDR3 DNA: TGTGCCATCAGTGAGTCGGGGGGAGAAAAACTGTTTTTT

V gene: TRBV6-5
J gene: TRBJ2-7
clone size: NA
D gene: NA
CDR3 protein: CASSESRVRYEQYF
CDR3 DNA: TGTGCCAGCAGTGAATCCAGGGTTCGGTACGAGCAGTACTTC

V gene: TRBV28
J gene: TRBJ2-7
clone size: NA
D gene: TRBD1
CDR3 protein: CASSLGTGTGRTISSYEQYF
CDR3 DNA: TGTGCCAGCAGTTTAGGCACCGGGACAGGGCGGACGATCAGCTCCTACGAGCAGTACTTC

V gene: TRBV5-4
J gene: TRBJ2-7
clone size: once
D gene: TRBD1
CDR3 protein: CASSKGPGQGNYEQYF
CDR3 DNA: TGTGCCAGCAGCAAGGGACCGGGACAGGGGAATTACGAGCAGTACTTC

V gene: TRBV7-2
J gene: TRBJ1-6
clone size: NA
D gene: NA
CDR3 protein: CASSLVAVQGSPLHF
CDR3 DNA: TGTGCCAGCAGCTTAGTCGCGGTCCAGGGATCACCCCTCCACTTT

V gene: TRBV7-3
J gene: TRBJ2-2
clone size: NA
D gene: TRBD1
CDR3 protein: CASSLRTGKSTGELFF
CDR3 DNA: TGTGCCAGCAGCTTAAGGACAGGGAAGAGCACCGGGGAGCTGTTTTTT

V gene: TRBV4-1
J gene: TRBJ2-4
clone size: NA
D gene: TRBD2
CDR3 protein: CASSQEGGYLAIDIQYF
CDR3 DNA: TGCGCCAGCAGCCAAGAGGGAGGGTATCTAGCTATAGACATTCAGTACTTC

V gene: TRBV5-4
J gene: TRBJ1-6
clone size: NA
D gene: TRBD1
CDR3 protein: CASSKGTDNSPLHF
CDR3 DNA: TGTGCCAGCAGCAAAGGGACAGACAATTCACCCCTCCACTTT

V gene: TRBV5-5
J gene: TRBJ1-5
clone size: NA
D gene: TRBD1
CDR3 protein: CASSRSPGTGGQPQHF
CDR3 DNA: TGTGCCAGCAGCCGTTCCCCCGGGACAGGGGGACAGCCCCAGCATTTT

V gene: TRBV7-9
J gene: TRBJ1-1
clone size: NA
D gene: TRBD1
CDR3 protein: CASSDRGLNTEAFF
CDR3 DNA: TGTGCCAGCAGCGACAGGGGACTGAACACTGAAGCTTTCTTT

V gene: TRBV19
J gene: TRBJ1-5
clone size: NA
D gene: TRBD1
CDR3 protein: CASSIVRGQGVNQPQHF
CDR3 DNA: TGTGCCAGTAGTATAGTAAGGGGACAGGGGGTCAATCAGCCCCAGCATTTT

V gene: TRBV25-1
J gene: TRBJ1-1
clone size: NA
D gene: NA
CDR3 protein: CASSQGGVNTEAFF
CDR3 DNA: TGTGCCAGCAGCCAGGGAGGTGTGAACACTGAAGCTTTCTTT

V gene: TRBV18
J gene: TRBJ2-1
clone size: NA
D gene: NA
CDR3 protein: CASSQTPSRAHNEQFF
CDR3 DNA: TGTGCCAGCTCACAGACACCAAGCAGGGCTCACAATGAGCAGTTCTTC

V gene: TRBV18
J gene: TRBJ1-1
clone size: NA
D gene: NA
CDR3 protein: CASSPGRGAVTEAFF
CDR3 DNA: TGTGCCAGCTCTCCGGGGCGGGGGGCTGTAACTGAAGCTTTCTTT

V gene: TRBV20-1
J gene: TRBJ2-1
clone size: NA
D gene: NA
CDR3 protein: CSAMQRWEQFF
CDR3 DNA: TGCAGTGCCATGCAACGGTGGGAGCAGTTCTTC